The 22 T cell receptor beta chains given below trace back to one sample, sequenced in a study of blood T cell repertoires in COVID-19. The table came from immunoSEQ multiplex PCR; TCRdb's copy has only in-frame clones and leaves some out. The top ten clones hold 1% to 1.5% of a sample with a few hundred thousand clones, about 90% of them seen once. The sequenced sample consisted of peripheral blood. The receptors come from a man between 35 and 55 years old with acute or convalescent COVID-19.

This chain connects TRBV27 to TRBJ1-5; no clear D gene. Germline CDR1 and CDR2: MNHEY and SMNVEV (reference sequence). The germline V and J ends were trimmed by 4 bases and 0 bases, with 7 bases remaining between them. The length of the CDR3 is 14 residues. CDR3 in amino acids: CASSSGDSNQPQHF. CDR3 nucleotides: TGTGCCAGCAGTTCCGGTGATAGCAATCAGCCCCAGCATTTT.

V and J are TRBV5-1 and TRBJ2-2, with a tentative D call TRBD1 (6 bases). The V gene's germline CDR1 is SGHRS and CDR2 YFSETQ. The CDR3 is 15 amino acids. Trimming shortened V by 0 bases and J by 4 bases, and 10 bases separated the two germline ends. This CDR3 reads CASSLGQGFTGELFF. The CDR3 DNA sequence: TGCGCCAGCAGCTTGGGCCAGGGGTTCACCGGGGAGCTGTTTTTT. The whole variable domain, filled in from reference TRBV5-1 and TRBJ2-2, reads KAGVTQTPRYLIKTRGQQVTLSCSPISGHRSVSWYQQTPGQGLQFLFEYFSETQRNKGNFPGRFSGRQFSNSRSEMNVSTLELGDSALYLCASSLGQGFTGELFFGEGSRLTVL.

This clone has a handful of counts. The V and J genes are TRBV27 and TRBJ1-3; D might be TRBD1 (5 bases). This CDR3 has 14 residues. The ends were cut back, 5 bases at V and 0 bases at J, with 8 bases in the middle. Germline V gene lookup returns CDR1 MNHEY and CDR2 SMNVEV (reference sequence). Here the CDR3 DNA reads TGTGCCAGCAGTGACACAGGCTCTGGAAACACCATATATTTT. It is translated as CASSDTGSGNTIYF.

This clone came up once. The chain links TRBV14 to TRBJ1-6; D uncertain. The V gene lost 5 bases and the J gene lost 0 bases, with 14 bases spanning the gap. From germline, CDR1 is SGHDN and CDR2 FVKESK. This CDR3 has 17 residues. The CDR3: CASSGLSGSSYNSPLHF. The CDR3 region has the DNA TGTGCCAGCAGCGGACTTTCGGGGAGCTCCTATAATTCACCCCTCCACTTT.

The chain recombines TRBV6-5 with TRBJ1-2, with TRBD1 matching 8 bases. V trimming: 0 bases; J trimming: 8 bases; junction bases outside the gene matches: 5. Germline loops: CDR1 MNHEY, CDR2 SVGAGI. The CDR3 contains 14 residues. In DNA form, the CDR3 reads TGTGCCAGCAGTTACTCCCAGGGGGCGCGGGGCTACACCTTC. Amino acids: CASSYSQGARGYTF.

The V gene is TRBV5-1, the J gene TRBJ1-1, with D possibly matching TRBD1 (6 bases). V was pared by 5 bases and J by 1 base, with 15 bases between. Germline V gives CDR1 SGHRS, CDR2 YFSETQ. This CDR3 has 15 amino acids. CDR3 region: CASRFRGLRNTEAFF. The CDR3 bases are TGCGCCAGCAGATTCAGGGGCCTCAGGAACACTGAAGCTTTCTTT.

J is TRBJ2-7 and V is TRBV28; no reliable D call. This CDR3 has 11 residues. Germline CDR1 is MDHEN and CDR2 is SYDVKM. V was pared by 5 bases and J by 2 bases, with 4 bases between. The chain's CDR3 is CASSPAYEQYF. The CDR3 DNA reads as TGTGCCAGCAGTCCAGCCTACGAGCAGTACTTC.

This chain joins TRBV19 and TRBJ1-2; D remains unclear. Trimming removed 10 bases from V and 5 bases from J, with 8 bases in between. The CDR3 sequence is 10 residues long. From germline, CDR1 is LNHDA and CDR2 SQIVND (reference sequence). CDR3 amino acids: CATGDYGYTF. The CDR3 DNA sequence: TGTGCCACCGGGGATTATGGCTACACCTTC.

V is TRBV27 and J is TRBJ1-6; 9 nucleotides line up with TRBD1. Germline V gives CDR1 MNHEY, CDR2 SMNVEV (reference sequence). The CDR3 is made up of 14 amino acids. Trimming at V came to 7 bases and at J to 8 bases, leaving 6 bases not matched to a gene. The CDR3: CASTLDRGYSPLHF. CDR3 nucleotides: TGTGCCAGCACTCTAGACAGGGGGTATTCACCCCTCCACTTT.

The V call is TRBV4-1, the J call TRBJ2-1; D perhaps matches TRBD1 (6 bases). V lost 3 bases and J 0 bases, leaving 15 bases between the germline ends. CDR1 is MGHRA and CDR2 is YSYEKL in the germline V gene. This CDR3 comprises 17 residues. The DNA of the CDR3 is TGCGCCAGCAGCCAGTACAGGGTACAGAGCTCCTACAATGAGCAGTTCTTC. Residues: CASSQYRVQSSYNEQFF.

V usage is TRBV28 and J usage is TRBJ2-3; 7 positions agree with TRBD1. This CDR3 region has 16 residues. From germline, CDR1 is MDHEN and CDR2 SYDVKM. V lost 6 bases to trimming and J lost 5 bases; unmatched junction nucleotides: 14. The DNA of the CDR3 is TGTGCCAGCAGCCCCAACGACAGGGTAGCTGGAGATACGCAGTATTTT. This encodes CASSPNDRVAGDTQYF.

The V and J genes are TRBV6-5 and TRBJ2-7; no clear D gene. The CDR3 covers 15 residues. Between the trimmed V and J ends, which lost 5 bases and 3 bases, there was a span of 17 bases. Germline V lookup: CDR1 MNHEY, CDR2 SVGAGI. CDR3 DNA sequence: TGTGCCAGCAGTAAAATCGGCGGAGTGAGCTACGAGCAGTACTTC. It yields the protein CASSKIGGVSYEQYF.

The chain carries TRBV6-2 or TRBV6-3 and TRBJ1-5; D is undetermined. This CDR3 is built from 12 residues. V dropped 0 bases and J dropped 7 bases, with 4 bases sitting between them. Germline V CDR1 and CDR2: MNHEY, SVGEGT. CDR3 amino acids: CASSYSLQPQHF. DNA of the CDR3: TGTGCCAGCAGTTACTCATTACAGCCCCAGCATTTT.

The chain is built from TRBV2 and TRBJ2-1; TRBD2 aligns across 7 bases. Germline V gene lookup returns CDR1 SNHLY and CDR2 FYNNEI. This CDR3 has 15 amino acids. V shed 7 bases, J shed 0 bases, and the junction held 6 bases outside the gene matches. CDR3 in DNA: TGTGCCAGCAAACGGGGCGGGAGCTCCTACAATGAGCAGTTCTTC. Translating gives CASKRGGSSYNEQFF.

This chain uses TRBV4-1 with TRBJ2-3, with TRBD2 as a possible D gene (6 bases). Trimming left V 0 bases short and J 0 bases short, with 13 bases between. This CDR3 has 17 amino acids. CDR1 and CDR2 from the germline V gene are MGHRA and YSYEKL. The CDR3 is CASSQEGGGFSTDTQYF. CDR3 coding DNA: TGCGCCAGCAGCCAAGAAGGTGGGGGGTTTAGCACAGATACGCAGTATTTT.

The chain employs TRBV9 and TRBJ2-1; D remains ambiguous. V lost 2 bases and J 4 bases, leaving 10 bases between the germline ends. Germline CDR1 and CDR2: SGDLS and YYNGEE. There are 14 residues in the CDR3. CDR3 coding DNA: TGTGCCAGCAGCGTGTCAAGCCCTTACAATGAGCAGTTCTTC. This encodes CASSVSSPYNEQFF. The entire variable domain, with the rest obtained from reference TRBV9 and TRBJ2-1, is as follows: DSGVTQTPKHLITATGQRVTLRCSPRSGDLSVYWYQQSLDQGLQFLIQYYNGEERAKGNILERFSAQQFPDLHSELNLSSLELGDSALYFCASSVSSPYNEQFFGPGTRLTVL.

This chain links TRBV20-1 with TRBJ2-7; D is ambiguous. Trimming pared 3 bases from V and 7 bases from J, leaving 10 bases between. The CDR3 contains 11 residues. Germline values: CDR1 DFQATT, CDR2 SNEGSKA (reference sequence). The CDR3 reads CSASQASEQYF. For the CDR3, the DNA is TGCAGTGCTAGTCAGGCCTCAGAGCAGTACTTC.

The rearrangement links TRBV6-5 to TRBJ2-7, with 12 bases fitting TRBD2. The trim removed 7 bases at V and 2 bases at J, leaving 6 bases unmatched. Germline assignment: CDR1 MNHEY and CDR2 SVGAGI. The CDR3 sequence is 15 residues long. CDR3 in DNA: TGTGCCAGCATTCCGACTAGCGGGGGCCCCTACGAGCAGTACTTC. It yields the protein CASIPTSGGPYEQYF.

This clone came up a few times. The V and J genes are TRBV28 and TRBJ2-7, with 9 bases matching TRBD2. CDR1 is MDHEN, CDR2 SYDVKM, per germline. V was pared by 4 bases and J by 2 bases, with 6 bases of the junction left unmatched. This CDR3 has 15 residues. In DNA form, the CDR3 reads TGTGCCAGCAGTTCTCCGGGACTAGCCCCCTACGAGCAGTACTTC. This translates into CASSSPGLAPYEQYF.

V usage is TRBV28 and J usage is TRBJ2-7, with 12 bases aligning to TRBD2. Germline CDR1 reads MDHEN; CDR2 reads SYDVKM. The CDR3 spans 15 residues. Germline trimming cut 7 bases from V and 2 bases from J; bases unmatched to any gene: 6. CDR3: CASTPLAGGTYEQYF. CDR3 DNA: TGTGCCAGCACCCCCCTAGCGGGGGGGACCTACGAGCAGTACTTC.

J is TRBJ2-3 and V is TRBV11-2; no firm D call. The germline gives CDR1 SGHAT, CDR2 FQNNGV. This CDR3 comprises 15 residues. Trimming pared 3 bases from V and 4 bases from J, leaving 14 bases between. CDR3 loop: CASSLGYLNPDTQYF. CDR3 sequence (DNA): TGTGCCAGCAGCTTGGGCTACCTAAATCCAGATACGCAGTATTTT.

The chain's CDR3 is CASSLTGVTTDTQYF. CDR3 in DNA: TGTGCCAGCAGTCTGACAGGGGTTACCACAGATACGCAGTATTTT. The chain carries TRBV27 and TRBJ2-3, with TRBD1 identical over 8 bases. Germline V gene lookup returns CDR1 MNHEY and CDR2 SMNVEV (reference sequence). The CDR3 totals 15 residues. V shed 5 bases and J 2 bases; nucleotides not matched to a gene: 6.